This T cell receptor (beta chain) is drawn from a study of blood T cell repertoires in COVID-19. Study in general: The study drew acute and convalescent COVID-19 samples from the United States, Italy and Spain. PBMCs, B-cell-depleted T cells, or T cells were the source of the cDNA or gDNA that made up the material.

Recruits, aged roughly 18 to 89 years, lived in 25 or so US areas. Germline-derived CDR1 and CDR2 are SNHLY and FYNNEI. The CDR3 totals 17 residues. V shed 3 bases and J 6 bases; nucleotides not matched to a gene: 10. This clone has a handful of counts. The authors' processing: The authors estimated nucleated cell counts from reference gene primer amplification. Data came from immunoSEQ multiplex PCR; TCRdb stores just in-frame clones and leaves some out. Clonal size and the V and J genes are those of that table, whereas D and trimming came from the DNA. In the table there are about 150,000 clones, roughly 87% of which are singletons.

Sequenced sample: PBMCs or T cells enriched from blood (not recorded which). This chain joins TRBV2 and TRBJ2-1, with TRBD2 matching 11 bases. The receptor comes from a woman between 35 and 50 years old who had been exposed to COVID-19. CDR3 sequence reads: CASSEASGLAALNEQFF. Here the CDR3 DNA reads TGTGCCAGCAGTGAGGCATCGGGACTAGCGGCTCTCAATGAGCAGTTCTTC.